This T cell receptor (beta chain) was documented in a study of T-cell reconstitution after alpha-beta-depleted transplantation in children. Germline lookup yields CDR1 MNHEY and CDR2 SVGEGT. The length of the CDR3 is 20 residues. The trim removed 2 bases at V and 7 bases at J, leaving 21 bases unmatched. Unique molecular identifiers were used in preparing the TCRbeta library. TCRdb recomputed calls from the PCR reads with MiXCR, one row per CDR3 protein. This table has about 610,000 distinct CDR3 sequences, about 10% appearing once. This clonotype was observed a few times. Material: PBMCs from the stem cell graft donor, obtained from the stem cell graft. This rearrangement joins TRBV6-2 or TRBV6-3 to TRBJ1-5, with TRBD1 matching 9 bases. This clonotype originated in a human donor who donated a stem cell graft to a child with acute myeloid leukemia. For the CDR3, the DNA is TGTGCCAGCAGTTACAAACATTCCGGGACAGGGCCTGGAGGTGTGCAGCCCCAGCATTTT. It is translated as CASSYKHSGTGPGGVQPQHF.